The 9 T cell receptor beta chains reported below all come from one sample, sequenced in a study of technical replicates of blood from several donors. Libraries were prepared by immunoSEQ multiplex PCR; TCRdb keeps only in-frame clonotypes and omits some of them. The repertoire holds roughly 56,000 clones, 90% to 95% seen once, with about 3% in the top ten. The sequenced sample consisted of PBMCs. The receptors were gathered from a human donor in good health. Some clones in this sample may be carry-over from other donors' samples.

This clone was seen just once. V and J are TRBV6-5 and TRBJ1-1; D perhaps matches TRBD1 (6 bases). Per the germline V gene, CDR1 is MNHEY and CDR2 is SVGAGI. V lost 4 bases and J 2 bases, leaving 14 bases between the germline ends. CDR3 size: 15 residues. CDR3 loop: CASSFQGRANTEAFF. The CDR3 DNA is TGTGCCAGCAGTTTTCAGGGGCGGGCTAACACTGAAGCTTTCTTT.

The chain couples TRBV14 to TRBJ2-5; TRBD2 matches 9 bases. This CDR3 contains 14 residues. The trim removed 4 bases at V and 2 bases at J, leaving 2 bases unmatched. Germline values: CDR1 SGHDN, CDR2 FVKESK. CDR3 nucleotide sequence: TGTGCCAGCAGCCTCGGACTAGCGCAAGAGACCCAGTACTTC. Its protein is CASSLGLAQETQYF.

This clone was counted a single time. The rearrangement links TRBV4-2 to TRBJ1-6, with 8 bases identical to TRBD1. The germline CDR1 and CDR2 sequences are LGHNA and YNFKEQ. The CDR3 has 18 residues. The V gene end was trimmed by 4 bases and the J gene end by 11 bases; junction bases not matched to a gene: 19. The CDR3 protein is CASSPSQLLDRAKAPLHF. CDR3 nucleotides: TGTGCCAGCAGCCCCTCCCAGCTCTTGGACAGGGCTAAGGCACCCCTCCACTTT.

The chain couples TRBV7-3 to TRBJ2-1; tentative D call: TRBD1 (6 bases). Per germline, CDR1 SGHTA and CDR2 FQGTGA. The CDR3 runs to 15 residues. Trimming took off 5 bases at V and 2 bases at J, with 13 bases between the two ends. This CDR3 is CASSRDRRTYNEQFF. CDR3 DNA sequence: TGTGCCAGCAGCAGAGACAGGAGGACCTACAATGAGCAGTTCTTC. The whole variable domain, remainder taken from reference TRBV7-3 and TRBJ2-1, is GAGVSQTPSNKVTEKGKYVELRCDPISGHTALYWYRQSLGQGPEFLIYFQGTGAADDSGLPNDRFFAVRPEGSVSTLKIQRTERGDSAVYLCASSRDRRTYNEQFFGPGTRLTVL.

The rearrangement links TRBV15 to TRBJ2-1; 10 positions match TRBD1. The CDR3 totals 14 residues. The V gene's germline CDR1 is LNHNV and CDR2 YYDKDF (reference sequence). V lost 1 base, J lost 6 bases, and 0 bases stayed unmatched. The CDR3 DNA is TGTGCCACCAGCAGAGGGACAGGGGGCAATGAGCAGTTCTTC. It yields the protein CATSRGTGGNEQFF.

The V call is TRBV7-3, the J call TRBJ2-5, with TRBD1 matching 8 bases. From germline, CDR1 is SGHTA and CDR2 FQGTGA. The CDR3 spans 16 residues. V gave up 0 bases and J gave up 7 bases; unmatched junction bases: 10. The CDR3 DNA reads TGTGCCAGCAGCTTAACGCCCGCGGACAGGGCCGGGACCCAGTACTTC. Translated, it gives CASSLTPADRAGTQYF.

This clone was counted a single time. V gene TRBV27 combines with J gene TRBJ1-2; D remains ambiguous. CDR1 and CDR2 from the germline V gene are MNHEY and SMNVEV (reference sequence). The ends were cut back, 5 bases at V and 11 bases at J, with 27 bases in the middle. The CDR3 loop spans 16 amino acids. The CDR3 is CASSRAPENGVMSYTF. CDR3 DNA: TGTGCCAGCAGTCGTGCCCCGGAGAACGGCGTCATGAGTTACACCTTC.

The chain employs TRBV7-2 and TRBJ2-7; TRBD1 matches at 8 bases. Per the germline V gene, CDR1 is SGHTA and CDR2 is FQGNSA. There are 16 residues in the CDR3. After removal of 5 bases from V and 2 bases from J, the junction contained 11 bases not matched to a gene. The CDR3 region has the DNA TGTGCCAGCAGCCCATCCGACAGGGGCCCTACCTACGAGCAGTACTTC. Its translation: CASSPSDRGPTYEQYF.

The chain links TRBV4-1 to TRBJ2-2, with TRBD2 as a possible D gene (5 bases). V was pared by 0 bases and J by 3 bases, with 11 bases between. CDR1 and CDR2 from the germline V gene are MGHRA and YSYEKL. The CDR3 spans 16 residues. CDR3 sequence (DNA): TGCGCCAGCAGCCAAGATCCCGAGGGATACACCGGGGAGCTGTTTTTT. Its protein is CASSQDPEGYTGELFF.